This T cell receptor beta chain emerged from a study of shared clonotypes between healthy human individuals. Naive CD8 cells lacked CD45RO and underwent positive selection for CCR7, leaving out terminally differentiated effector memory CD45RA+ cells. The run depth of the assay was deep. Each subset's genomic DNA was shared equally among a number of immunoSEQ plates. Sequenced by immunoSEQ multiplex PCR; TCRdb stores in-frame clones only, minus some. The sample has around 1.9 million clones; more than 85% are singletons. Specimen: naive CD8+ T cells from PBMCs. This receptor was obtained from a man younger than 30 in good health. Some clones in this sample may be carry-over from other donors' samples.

CDR3 DNA sequence: TGTGCCAGCGGACTCGACCGGGGTAACGAGCAGTACTTC. It codes for CASGLDRGNEQYF. The chain employs TRBV27 and TRBJ2-7; D is perhaps TRBD2 (5 bases). V lost 8 bases, J lost 5 bases, and 16 bases lay in between. CDR3 length equals 13 residues. CDR1 MNHEY and CDR2 SMNVEV come from the germline V gene (reference sequence).